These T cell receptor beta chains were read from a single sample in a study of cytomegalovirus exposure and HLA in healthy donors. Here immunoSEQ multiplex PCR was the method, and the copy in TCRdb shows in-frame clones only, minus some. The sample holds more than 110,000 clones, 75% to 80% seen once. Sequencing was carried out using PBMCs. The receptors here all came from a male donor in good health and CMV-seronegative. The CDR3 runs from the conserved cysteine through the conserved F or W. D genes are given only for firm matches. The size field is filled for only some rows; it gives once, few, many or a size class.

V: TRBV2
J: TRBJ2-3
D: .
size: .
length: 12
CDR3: CASSGGRDTQYF
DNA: TGTGCCAGCAGTGGGGGGCGGGATACGCAGTATTTT

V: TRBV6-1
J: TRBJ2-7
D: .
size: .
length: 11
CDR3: CASSDNYEQYF
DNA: TGTGCCAGCAGTGACAACTACGAGCAGTACTTC

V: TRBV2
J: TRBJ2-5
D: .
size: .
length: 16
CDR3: CASSELSKLLQETQYF
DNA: TGTGCCAGCAGTGAACTCTCAAAACTCCTACAAGAGACCCAGTACTTC

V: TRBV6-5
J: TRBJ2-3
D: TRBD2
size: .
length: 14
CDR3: CASRIAGGMDTQYF
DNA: TGTGCCAGCAGAATAGCGGGAGGGATGGATACGCAGTATTTT

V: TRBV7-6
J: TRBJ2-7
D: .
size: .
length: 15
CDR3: CASSQIRDHGYEQYF
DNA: TGTGCCAGCAGTCAAATCCGGGATCACGGCTACGAGCAGTACTTC

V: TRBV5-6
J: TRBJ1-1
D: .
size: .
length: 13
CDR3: CASSPTGIPEAFF
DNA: TGTGCCAGCAGCCCGACAGGAATTCCTGAAGCTTTCTTT

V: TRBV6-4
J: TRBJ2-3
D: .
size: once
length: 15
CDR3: CASSEGGAEADTQYF
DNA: TGTGCCAGCAGTGAAGGAGGGGCAGAGGCAGATACGCAGTATTTT

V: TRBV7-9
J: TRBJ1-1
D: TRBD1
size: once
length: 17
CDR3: CASSLRTGPKYRLEAFF
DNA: TGTGCCAGCAGCCTTCGGACAGGGCCTAAGTACCGGCTGGAAGCTTTCTTT

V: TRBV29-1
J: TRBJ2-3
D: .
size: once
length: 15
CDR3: CSAEGTPGGTDTQYF
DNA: TGCAGCGCCGAAGGGACACCGGGGGGTACAGATACGCAGTATTTT

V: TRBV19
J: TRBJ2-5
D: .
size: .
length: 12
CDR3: CASRTLGGTQYF
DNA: TGTGCCAGTAGGACGTTAGGGGGGACCCAGTACTTC

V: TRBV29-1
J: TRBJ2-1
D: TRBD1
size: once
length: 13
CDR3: CSVGQGRRNEQFF
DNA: TGCAGCGTGGGACAGGGACGCAGGAATGAGCAGTTCTTC

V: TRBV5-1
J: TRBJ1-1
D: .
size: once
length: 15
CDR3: CASSSSYSGQTEAFF
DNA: TGCGCCAGCAGCTCCTCGTATTCAGGGCAAACTGAAGCTTTCTTT

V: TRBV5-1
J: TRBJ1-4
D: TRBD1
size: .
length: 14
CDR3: CASSGGQSNEKLFF
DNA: TGCGCCAGCAGCGGGGGACAGTCGAATGAAAAACTGTTTTTT

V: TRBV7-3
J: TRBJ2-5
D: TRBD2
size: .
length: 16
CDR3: CASSLRPSGGEETQYF
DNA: TGTGCCAGCAGCTTAAGGCCTAGCGGGGGGGAAGAGACCCAGTACTTC

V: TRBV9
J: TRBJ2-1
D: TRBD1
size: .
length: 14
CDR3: CASSVWDRLGEQFF
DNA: TGTGCCAGCAGCGTATGGGACAGGCTGGGTGAGCAGTTCTTC

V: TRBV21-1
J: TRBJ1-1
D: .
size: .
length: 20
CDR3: CASSKALLGQGSYSDTEAFF
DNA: TGTGCCAGCAGCAAAGCGCTTTTGGGGCAGGGGAGCTACTCCGACACTGAAGCTTTCTTT

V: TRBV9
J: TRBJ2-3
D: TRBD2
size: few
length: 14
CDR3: CASSFSGKSDTQYF
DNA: TGTGCCAGCAGCTTTAGCGGGAAGTCAGATACGCAGTATTTT

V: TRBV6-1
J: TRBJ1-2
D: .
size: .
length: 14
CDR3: CASSEGVEGYGYTF
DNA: TGTGCCAGCAGTGAAGGAGTAGAGGGCTATGGCTACACCTTC

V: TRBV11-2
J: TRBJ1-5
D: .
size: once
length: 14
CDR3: CASSLGQGNQPQHF
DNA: TGTGCCAGCAGCTTAGGCCAGGGGAATCAGCCCCAGCATTTT

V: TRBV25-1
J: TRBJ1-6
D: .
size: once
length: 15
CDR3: CASSGGSSYNSPLHF
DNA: TGTGCCAGCAGTGGCGGGAGCTCCTATAATTCACCCCTCCACTTT

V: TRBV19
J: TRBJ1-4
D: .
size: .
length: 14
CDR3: CASNRGGGNEKLFF
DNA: TGTGCCAGTAATCGGGGAGGGGGTAATGAAAAACTGTTTTTT

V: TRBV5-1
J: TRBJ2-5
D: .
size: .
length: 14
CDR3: CASSLGGDGETQYF
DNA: TGCGCCAGCAGCTTGGGCGGGGATGGGGAGACCCAGTACTTC

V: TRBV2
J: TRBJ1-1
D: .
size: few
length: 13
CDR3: CASMGGRGTEAFF
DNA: TGTGCCAGCATGGGGGGGCGCGGCACTGAAGCTTTCTTT

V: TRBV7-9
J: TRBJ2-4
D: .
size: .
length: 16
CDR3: CASSGQPATAKNIQYF
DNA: TGTGCCAGCAGCGGACAACCGGCGACAGCCAAAAACATTCAGTACTTC

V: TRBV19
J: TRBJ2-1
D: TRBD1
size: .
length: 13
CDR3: CASSIRGQDEQFF
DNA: TGTGCCAGTAGTATTAGGGGGCAGGATGAGCAGTTCTTC

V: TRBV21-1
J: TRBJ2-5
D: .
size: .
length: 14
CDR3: CASSNKSRQETQYF
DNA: TGTGCCAGCAGCAACAAAAGCCGCCAAGAGACCCAGTACTTC

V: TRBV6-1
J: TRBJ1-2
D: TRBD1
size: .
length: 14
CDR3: CASIQPGQGYGYTF
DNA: TGTGCCAGCATCCAACCGGGACAGGGGTATGGCTACACCTTC